A single sample gave rise to the 2 T cell receptor beta chains below, sequenced in a study of cytomegalovirus exposure and HLA in healthy donors. The PCR employed 60 Vbeta primers together with 13 Jbeta primers. The method was immunoSEQ multiplex PCR; TCRdb's version includes in-frame clones alone and lacks a portion of them. The repertoire holds around 130,000 clones, with around 73% as singletons. Source material: PBMCs. All receptors come from a man in his fifties or sixties in good health and CMV-seronegative.

The rearrangement uses TRBV29-1 and TRBJ2-2; TRBD1 matches 9 bases. This CDR3 has 15 residues. Looked up from germline, CDR1 is SQVTM and CDR2 is ANQGSEA. Trimming cost V 6 bases and J 5 bases; bases outside gene matches: 10. Here the CDR3 DNA reads TGCAGCGTCCAGGGACAGGGTGTAGGGACCGGGGAGCTGTTTTTT. Encoded protein: CSVQGQGVGTGELFF.

The genes are TRBV10-3 and TRBJ2-7; 12 bases line up with TRBD2. With V trimmed by 6 bases and J by 0 bases, 0 bases remained unmatched. The CDR3 spans 14 residues. In germline, CDR1 is ENHRY, CDR2 SYGVKD. CDR3 nucleotide sequence: TGTGCCATCAGGACTAGCGGGAGCTCCTACGAGCAGTACTTC. It encodes CAIRTSGSSYEQYF.